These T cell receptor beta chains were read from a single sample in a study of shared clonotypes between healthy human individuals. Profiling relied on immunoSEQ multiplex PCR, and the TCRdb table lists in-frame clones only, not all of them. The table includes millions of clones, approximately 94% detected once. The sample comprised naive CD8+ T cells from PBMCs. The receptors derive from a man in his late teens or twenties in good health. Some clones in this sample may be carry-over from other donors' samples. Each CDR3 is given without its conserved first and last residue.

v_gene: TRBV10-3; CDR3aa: AISEVALELF
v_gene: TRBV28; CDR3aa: ASSTGTGGDEQY
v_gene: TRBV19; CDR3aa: ASSPQLAGLAVNEQF
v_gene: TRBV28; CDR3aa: ASRSPGLLFVNEQF
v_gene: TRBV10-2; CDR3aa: ASSERLAGLQETQY
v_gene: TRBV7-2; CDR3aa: ASSLVVAGNNEQF
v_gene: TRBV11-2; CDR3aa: ASSTGVSGANVLT
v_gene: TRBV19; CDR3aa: ASSWGGVTAPHNEQF
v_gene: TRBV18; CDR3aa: ASSLDRQETQY
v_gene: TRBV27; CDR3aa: ASSFFPQGASGELF
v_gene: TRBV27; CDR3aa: ASQTFNEQF
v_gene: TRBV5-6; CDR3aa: ASSDWGGVDSNQPQH
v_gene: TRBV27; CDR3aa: ASSWTGGVDTQY
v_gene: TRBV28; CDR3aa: ASSLQGGGELF
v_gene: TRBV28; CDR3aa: ASAGRNDYEQY
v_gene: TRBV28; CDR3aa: ASSGTGRSNEKLF
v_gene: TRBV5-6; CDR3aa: ASSLVGDEQF
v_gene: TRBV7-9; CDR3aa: ASSFEGEGYGYT
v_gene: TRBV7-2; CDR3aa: ASSHPGPSNTGELF
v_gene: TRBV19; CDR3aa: ASSPTTKQGAIQGYT
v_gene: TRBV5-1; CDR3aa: ASSLEDRDTDTQY
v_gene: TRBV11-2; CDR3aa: ASSFERDHEQY
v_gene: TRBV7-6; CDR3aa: ASSSGPGHAPYEQY
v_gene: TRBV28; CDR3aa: ASSRTALRETQY
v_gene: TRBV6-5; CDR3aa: ASSLIASGANVLT
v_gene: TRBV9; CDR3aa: ASSVAGGGGRTQY
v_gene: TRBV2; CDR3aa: ASSEETGGIYEQY
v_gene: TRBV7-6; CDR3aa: ASSPKQTISGNTIY
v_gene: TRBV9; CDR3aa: ASSPRTVAKNIQY
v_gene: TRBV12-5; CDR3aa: ASGENVGGVGADTQY
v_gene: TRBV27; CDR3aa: ASSFLRDFTDSNQPQH
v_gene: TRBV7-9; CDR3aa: ASSPPHGRDYDGQY
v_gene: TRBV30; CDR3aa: AWSVGLAGAYEQY
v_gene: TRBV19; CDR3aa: ASSIKAGYEQY
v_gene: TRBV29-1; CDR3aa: SGIRGDYGYT
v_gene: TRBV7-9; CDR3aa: ASSSPREGIYNEQF
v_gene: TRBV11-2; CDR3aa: ASSGRTYEQY
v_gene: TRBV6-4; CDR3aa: ASSDGLVRRGYNEQF
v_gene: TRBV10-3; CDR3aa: ATGQELKPGELF
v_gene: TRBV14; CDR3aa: ASSLRIGHEQY
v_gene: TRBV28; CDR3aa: ASSLFSNTEAF
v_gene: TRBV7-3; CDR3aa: ASSPEISGANVLT
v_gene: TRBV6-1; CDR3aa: ASSEPGLPYGYT
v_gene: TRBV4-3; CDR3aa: ASSQESLTGELF
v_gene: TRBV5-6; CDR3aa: ASSLTFQGYEQY
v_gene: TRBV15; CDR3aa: ATSTDYSYNEQF
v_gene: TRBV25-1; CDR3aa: ASSGGVSYT
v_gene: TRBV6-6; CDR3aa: ASAWSLGEETQY
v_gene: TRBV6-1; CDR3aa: ASSGDRHNTGELF
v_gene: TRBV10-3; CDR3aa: ATKGLDRPREDEQF
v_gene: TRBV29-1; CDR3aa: SVPQQEGDTEAF
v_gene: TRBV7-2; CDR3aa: ASSHLGLAGVLY
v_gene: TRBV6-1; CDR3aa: ASIPDRVVDQPQH
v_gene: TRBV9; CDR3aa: ASSAGGNQPQH